This section outlines one TCR beta chain sequence together with its context. The sample belongs to a study of T cells in Graves' hyperthyroidism and ophthalmopathy. Template material for amplifying TCR beta CDR3 regions consisted of RNA transcripts. The HTBI primer set was used in a first-round RT-PCR of the TCR CDR3. TCRdb reanalysed the multiplex PCR reads using MiXCR and keeps one entry per CDR3 protein. Found here are approximately 400,000 distinct CDR3 sequences, 15% to 18% of them singletons; the top ten hold around 30%. Germline CDR1 is KGHSH and CDR2 is LQKENI. The CDR3 runs to 16 residues. V lost 3 bases and J 2 bases, leaving 17 bases between the germline ends. Exclusion followed for patients with uncontrolled infection, other autoimmune disease, pregnancy or lactation. Together with thyroid ultrasound, orbital computed tomography, serum thyroxine and TRAb, clinical symptoms were used for diagnoses. Blood was drawn at first hyperthyroidism diagnosis, before any ophthalmopathy symptoms.

The chain is built from TRBV18 and TRBJ2-7, with a weak D call TRBD2 (5 bases). The material sequenced was blood. This TCR came from a woman younger than 35 with Graves' hyperthyroidism that later progressed to Graves' ophthalmopathy. This CDR3 reads CASSPSPPGVTYEQYF. In DNA, the CDR3 is TGTGCCAGCTCACCGTCCCCCCCCGGGGTCACCTACGAGCAGTACTTC.